The 10 T cell receptor beta chains below all came from one sample that was sequenced in a study of T cell responses to AZD1222 COVID-19 vaccine. Clones were read by immunoSEQ multiplex PCR, and TCRdb kept only the in-frame ones, dropping some. The table records 150,000 to 200,000 clones, around 90% of them present only once. The source was peripheral blood, collected 28 days after the second AZD1222 dose. These receptors all stem from an adult who received the AZD1222 COVID-19 vaccine.

The V and J genes are TRBV18 and TRBJ2-1; no clear D gene. Deletions cut 0 bases from V and 7 bases from J, with 4 bases between. This CDR3 region has 12 residues. The V gene's germline CDR1 is KGHSH and CDR2 LQKENI. The CDR3 here is CASSPPGNEQFF. In DNA, the CDR3 is TGTGCCAGCTCACCACCTGGGAATGAGCAGTTCTTC.

In this sample, this clone turned up once. CDR3 region: CASSLYDTSLSYNSPLHF. The CDR3 nucleotides read TGTGCCAGCAGCTTATATGACACCAGCCTCTCCTATAATTCACCCCTCCACTTT. J is TRBJ1-6 and V is TRBV7-2, with D unclear. Germline lookup yields CDR1 SGHTA and CDR2 FQGNSA. The CDR3 is 18 amino acids. V shed 2 bases and J shed 0 bases, with 14 bases lying between them.

V is TRBV29-1 and J is TRBJ1-1; 10 nucleotides align to TRBD1. This CDR3 is built from 15 residues. The germline gives CDR1 SQVTM, CDR2 ANQGSEA. The ends lost 3 bases at V and 2 bases at J; junction bases unmatched: 6. The CDR3, as DNA: TGCAGCGTTGATTTCCGGGACAGGGGAAACACTGAAGCTTTCTTT. Amino acids: CSVDFRDRGNTEAFF.

The genes are TRBV9 and TRBJ1-5, with a tentative D call TRBD1 (5 bases). Germline CDR1 is SGDLS and CDR2 is YYNGEE. This CDR3 has 15 residues. The V gene lost 4 bases and the J gene lost 6 bases, with 17 bases spanning the gap. The CDR3 nucleotides read TGTGCCAGCAGCCGCCAGACAGAGGGTATTCAGCCCCAGCATTTT. Residues: CASSRQTEGIQPQHF. Variable domain in full (rest from reference TRBV9 and TRBJ1-5): DSGVTQTPKHLITATGQRVTLRCSPRSGDLSVYWYQQSLDQGLQFLIQYYNGEERAKGNILERFSAQQFPDLHSELNLSSLELGDSALYFCASSRQTEGIQPQHFGDGTRLSIL.

About this clone: Different DNA sequences within this sample yield the same CDR3. The V and J genes are TRBV28 and TRBJ2-6; the D is unclear. CDR1 is MDHEN and CDR2 is SYDVKM in the germline V gene. With 6 bases removed from V and 0 bases from J, the gap between germline ends came to 0 bases. The CDR3 covers 12 residues. CDR3 bases: TGTGCCAGCAGCTCTGGGGCCAACGTCCTGACTTTC. Its protein is CASSSGANVLTF. Using reference TRBV28 and TRBJ2-6 for the parts outside the CDR3, the full variable domain is DVKVTQSSRYLVKRTGEKVFLECVQDMDHENMFWYRQDPGLGLRLIYFSYDVKMKEKGDIPEGYSVSREKKERFSLILESASTNQTSMYLCASSSGANVLTFGAGSRLTVL.

J is TRBJ2-5 and V is TRBV24-1; no firm D call. Trimming pared 2 bases from V and 5 bases from J, leaving 8 bases between. The CDR3 consists of 13 residues. The germline gives CDR1 KGHDR, CDR2 SFDVKD. CDR3 amino acids: CATSDWEGETQYF. CDR3 sequence (DNA): TGTGCCACCAGTGATTGGGAAGGGGAGACCCAGTACTTC.

V is TRBV4-2 and J is TRBJ1-1, with a tentative D call TRBD1 (5 bases). The CDR3 is 15 amino acids. Looked up from germline, CDR1 is LGHNA and CDR2 is YNFKEQ. The V end was cut by 0 bases, the J end by 3 bases, with 11 bases between. In nucleotides, the CDR3 is TGTGCCAGCAGCCAAGATCCGGGACTCGACACTGAAGCTTTCTTT. Translating gives CASSQDPGLDTEAFF.

The chain links TRBV2 to TRBJ1-6, with a possible D match to TRBD1 (6 bases). CDR1 is SNHLY and CDR2 is FYNNEI in the germline V gene. Trimming took off 1 base at V and 7 bases at J, with 11 bases between the two ends. This CDR3 has 15 amino acids. CDR3 DNA: TGTGCCAGCAGTGAAGGGACAGCGACGAATTCACCCCTCCACTTT. Translating gives CASSEGTATNSPLHF.

The chain joins TRBV5-1 to TRBJ2-7; maybe TRBD2 (6 bases). V shed 4 bases and J shed 7 bases, with 21 bases lying between them. Germline CDR1 is SGHRS and CDR2 is YFSETQ. This CDR3 has 15 residues. The CDR3: CASSLLGSWGEEQYF. Here the CDR3 DNA reads TGCGCCAGCAGCCTCCTGGGTTCGTGGGGGGAGGAGCAGTACTTC.

The chain recombines TRBV5-1 with TRBJ2-5, with D hard to call. V lost 0 bases to trimming and J lost 6 bases, with 12 bases between them. The CDR3 length is 14 residues. Looked up from germline, CDR1 is SGHRS and CDR2 is YFSETQ. In DNA form, the CDR3 reads TGCGCCAGCAGCTTGGAAGTGGGGATGAAGACCCAGTACTTC. It codes for CASSLEVGMKTQYF. The full variable domain, rest sourced from reference TRBV5-1 and TRBJ2-5, is KAGVTQTPRYLIKTRGQQVTLSCSPISGHRSVSWYQQTPGQGLQFLFEYFSETQRNKGNFPGRFSGRQFSNSRSEMNVSTLELGDSALYLCASSLEVGMKTQYFGPGTRLLVL.